This is a list of T cell receptor beta chains from one sample in a study of blood T cells in healthy people across ages. TCRdb re-analysed the 5' RACE reads in MiXCR, keeping a single row per CDR3 protein. Of approximately 790,000 distinct CDR3 sequences in the sample, roughly 60% were seen once. Sequencing was carried out using blood. Source of these receptors: a man aged 25 to 45 in good health. CDR3s include the opening cysteine and the closing phenylalanine or tryptophan. Each record gives: V gene, J gene, clone size, CDR3 length, D gene, CDR3 protein, CDR3 DNA. D genes are given only for firm matches. The listing skips clone size in some rows; elsewhere it reads once, few, many or a size class.

TRBV4-3	TRBJ2-3	.	16	TRBD2	CASSQGIGLAGVTQYF	TGCGCCAGCAGCCAAGGTATAGGACTAGCGGGAGTTACGCAGTATTTT
TRBV29-1	TRBJ2-1	.	13	.	CSGRGRSYNEQFF	TGCAGTGGCCGAGGCCGCTCCTACAATGAGCAGTTCTTC
TRBV20-1	TRBJ2-1	.	15	.	CSAKTKYRGRNEQFF	TGCAGTGCTAAAACCAAATATCGGGGGAGGAATGAGCAGTTCTTC
TRBV4-3	TRBJ2-3	.	17	TRBD2	CASSQESGLPRTDTQYF	TGCGCCAGCAGCCAGGAGTCGGGACTACCAAGGACAGATACGCAGTATTTT
TRBV29-1	TRBJ2-1	.	14	.	CSVEDRDRYNEQFF	TGCAGCGTTGAAGACAGGGATAGGTACAATGAGCAGTTCTTC
TRBV6-2/TRBV6-3	TRBJ1-5	.	13	.	CATGGGPNQPQHF	TGTGCCACCGGCGGGGGACCAAATCAGCCCCAGCATTTT
TRBV7-2	TRBJ2-1	.	15	TRBD1	CASSPPDRGWNEQFF	TGTGCCAGCAGCCCACCGGACAGGGGGTGGAATGAGCAGTTCTTC
TRBV15	TRBJ2-1	few	15	.	CATSRDSGPYNEQFF	TGTGCCACCAGCAGAGATAGCGGTCCCTACAATGAGCAGTTCTTC
TRBV20-1	TRBJ2-7	once	15	.	CSARNRGGYSYEQYF	TGCAGTGCTAGAAACAGGGGGGGCTATTCCTACGAGCAGTACTTC
TRBV10-3	TRBJ2-7	.	12	TRBD2	CATRGLDYEQYF	TGTGCCACCCGGGGACTAGACTACGAGCAGTACTTC
TRBV7-3	TRBJ2-6	.	13	.	CARQGSGANVLTF	TGTGCCAGGCAGGGTTCTGGGGCCAACGTCCTGACTTTC
TRBV7-2	TRBJ2-1	.	17	TRBD2	CASSQGLAGGFNNEQFF	TGTGCCAGCAGCCAGGGACTAGCGGGGGGATTCAACAATGAGCAGTTCTTC
TRBV2	TRBJ2-4	.	16	TRBD1	CARGSLGQGAKNIQYF	TGTGCCAGGGGGAGCCTTGGACAGGGAGCCAAAAACATTCAGTACTTC
TRBV3-1	TRBJ1-2	.	15	.	CASSPEGTRDRGYTF	TGTGCCAGCAGCCCTGAGGGGACCAGGGACCGCGGCTACACCTTC
TRBV19	TRBJ1-5	.	18	.	CASTDGEGSLYSNQPQHF	TGTGCCAGTACCGACGGAGAAGGATCCCTATATAGCAATCAGCCCCAGCATTTT
TRBV6-5	TRBJ2-1	.	15	TRBD2	CASTVRGSPYNEQFF	TGTGCCAGCACCGTGCGGGGGAGCCCCTACAATGAGCAGTTCTTC
TRBV11-2	TRBJ2-1	.	16	TRBD1	CASSLLRGGAFYEQFF	TGTGCCAGCAGCTTATTACGAGGGGGCGCGTTTTATGAGCAGTTCTTC
TRBV12-3/TRBV12-4	TRBJ2-5	.	16	.	CASSLWAQNPQETQYF	TGTGCCAGCAGTTTATGGGCGCAGAATCCCCAAGAGACCCAGTACTTC
TRBV7-9	TRBJ2-7	.	12	TRBD1	CASSTHRGEQYF	TGTGCCAGCAGCACCCACAGGGGCGAGCAGTACTTC
TRBV20-1	TRBJ2-3	.	15	.	CSARDNRRATDTQYF	TGCAGTGCTAGAGATAATCGGCGGGCCACAGATACGCAGTATTTT
TRBV20-1	TRBJ2-1	.	14	.	CSARDTTIRETQFF	TGCAGTGCTAGAGATACGACTATCAGAGAGACCCAGTTCTTC
TRBV29-1	TRBJ2-7	.	13	.	CSVKGGKSYEQYF	TGCAGCGTTAAGGGGGGAAAATCCTACGAGCAGTACTTC
TRBV7-9	TRBJ2-1	.	16	TRBD2	CASSSRAGSLYNEQFF	TGTGCCAGCAGCTCCCGAGCGGGGTCCCTCTACAATGAGCAGTTCTTC
TRBV20-1	TRBJ2-1	.	18	TRBD2	CSAPQTTGLASSYNEQFF	TGCAGTGCCCCTCAGACGACAGGACTAGCCAGTTCCTACAATGAGCAGTTCTTC
TRBV18	TRBJ2-5	.	14	.	CASSPPTQRETQYF	TGTGCCAGCTCACCACCGACCCAACGGGAGACCCAGTACTTC
TRBV11-2	TRBJ2-7	.	15	TRBD1	CASSLGQGNSYEQYF	TGTGCCAGCAGCTTGGGACAGGGGAACTCCTACGAGCAGTACTTC
TRBV5-4	TRBJ2-1	.	15	TRBD1	CASSSVVGQQNEQFF	TGTGCCAGCAGCTCGGTGGTGGGACAGCAGAATGAGCAGTTCTTC
TRBV4-2	TRBJ1-6	.	16	.	CASSHMEAVNNSPLHF	TGTGCCAGCAGCCATATGGAGGCGGTAAATAATTCACCCCTCCACTTT
TRBV10-3	TRBJ2-7	.	14	.	CAISTDSPAYEQYF	TGTGCCATCAGTACCGACAGTCCGGCCTACGAGCAGTACTTC